The clone carrying this TCR beta chain has a handful of counts. What it binds is unknown. Ophthalmopathy patients showed a Clinical Activity Score of at least 3, NOSPECS grade of at least 4 and duration under 3 months. Template material for amplifying TCR beta CDR3 regions consisted of RNA transcripts. First-round RT-PCR of the TCR CDR3 relied on the HTBI primer set. TCRdb redid the calling of the multiplex PCR reads with MiXCR, one entry per CDR3 protein. The sample lists about 600,000 distinct CDR3 sequences; over 12% were seen once. The source of the sample is a study of T cells in Graves' hyperthyroidism and ophthalmopathy. Study-wide background: Peripheral blood specimens were obtained at initial diagnosis, prior to any treatment. Overall study results and limits: Most expanded thyroid clonotypes above 0.001 also appeared in blood.

V gave up 4 bases and J gave up 0 bases, with 10 bases separating them. CDR3 length equals 15 residues. This chain joins TRBV12-3 or TRBV12-4 and TRBJ1-3; no definite D call. The source of this sequence is a young woman with Graves' ophthalmopathy. The specimen sequenced was blood. CDR3 sequence: CASSSRFLSGNTIYF. CDR3 nucleotide sequence: TGTGCCAGCAGTTCTAGGTTCCTCTCTGGAAACACCATATATTTT.